The 22 T cell receptor beta chains given below trace back to one sample, sequenced in a study of blood T cell repertoires in COVID-19. TCRdb's table, derived via immunoSEQ multiplex PCR, lists solely in-frame clones and lacks some. Of about 270,000 clones detected, approximately 86% appear once; the ten largest clones hold roughly 8%. What was sequenced was peripheral blood. All receptors derive from a middle-aged man with active or convalescent COVID-19.

The chain links TRBV5-1 to TRBJ1-4, with a possible D match to TRBD1 (5 bases). The CDR3 extends over 17 amino acids. Trimming stripped 3 bases from V and 3 bases from J, with 18 bases between. The germline V gene has CDR1 SGHRS and CDR2 YFSETQ. The CDR3 loop is CASSSRLVGAANEKLFF. The CDR3 DNA reads as TGCGCCAGCAGCTCCCGCCTCGTAGGGGCAGCTAATGAAAAACTGTTTTTT.

The chain is built from TRBV12-3 or TRBV12-4 and TRBJ1-2; D possibly corresponds to TRBD1 (5 bases). This CDR3 has 13 residues. V lost 6 bases to trimming and J lost 6 bases, with 14 bases between them. DNA for the CDR3: TGTGCCAGCAGGTTGGGGGGAGGGGATGGCTACACCTTC. It encodes CASRLGGGDGYTF.

The chain recombines TRBV11-1 with TRBJ2-7; D unclear. The length of the CDR3 is 13 residues. The V and J ends lost 3 bases and 0 bases respectively, with 6 bases between them. Germline V gene data show CDR1 as SGHAT and CDR2 as FQDESV (reference sequence). The CDR3 DNA reads as TGTGCCAGCAGCTTTCTTAACTCCTACGAGCAGTACTTC. Translated: CASSFLNSYEQYF.

The chain combines TRBV6-5 with TRBJ1-2, with D uncertain. Germline assignment: CDR1 MNHEY and CDR2 SVGAGI. The germline V and J ends were trimmed by 8 bases and 8 bases, with 21 bases remaining between them. The CDR3 is 14 residues long. The CDR3, as DNA: TGTGCCAGCCTCCTTGCCAGGAAACTGGGCGGCTACACCTTC. This encodes CASLLARKLGGYTF.

This sequence joins TRBV7-9 and TRBJ1-1; 8 nucleotides match TRBD1. Trimming at V came to 5 bases and at J to 5 bases, leaving 13 bases not matched to a gene. Per germline, CDR1 SEHNR and CDR2 FQNEAQ (reference sequence). The CDR3 runs 16 residues. CDR3 amino acids: CASSRRPTGEGTEAFF. The CDR3 DNA follows: TGTGCCAGCAGCCGCCGACCGACAGGGGAAGGAACTGAAGCTTTCTTT.

The chain couples TRBV28 to TRBJ1-1, with TRBD1 as a possible D gene (6 bases). Trimming stripped 6 bases from V and 10 bases from J, with 15 bases between. Germline-derived CDR1 and CDR2 are MDHEN and SYDVKM. The CDR3 is made up of 12 amino acids. The CDR3, as DNA: TGTGCCAGCAGAGAACAGGGTTTCAGAGCTTTCTTT. Protein: CASREQGFRAFF. The whole variable domain, remainder taken from reference TRBV28 and TRBJ1-1, is DVKVTQSSRYLVKRTGEKVFLECVQDMDHENMFWYRQDPGLGLRLIYFSYDVKMKEKGDIPEGYSVSREKKERFSLILESASTNQTSMYLCASREQGFRAFFGQGTRLTVV.

The J gene is TRBJ2-5, the V gene TRBV29-1; D may be TRBD2 (6 bases). This CDR3 spans 13 amino acids. Germline V gives CDR1 SQVTM, CDR2 ANQGSEA. V was pared by 6 bases and J by 1 base, with 12 bases between. The CDR3 DNA sequence: TGCAGCGTCCGAGCGGGTTTCCAAGAGACCCAGTACTTC. Translating gives CSVRAGFQETQYF.

The sample holds a few counts of this clone. The rearrangement links TRBV2 to TRBJ1-3; D possibly corresponds to TRBD1 (5 bases). V lost 0 bases and J 4 bases, leaving 10 bases between the germline ends. Germline CDR1 reads SNHLY; CDR2 reads FYNNEI. This CDR3 is 15 amino acids long. The CDR3 is CASSEARTFGNTIYF. The CDR3 DNA reads as TGTGCCAGCAGTGAAGCCAGGACATTCGGAAACACCATATATTTT. Combining the CDR3 with reference TRBV2 and TRBJ1-3 gives the whole variable domain EPEVTQTPSHQVTQMGQEVILRCVPISNHLYFYWYRQILGQKVEFLVSFYNNEISEKSEIFDDQFSVERPDGSNFTLKIRSTKLEDSAMYFCASSEARTFGNTIYFGEGSWLTVV.

The chain couples TRBV18 to TRBJ1-1, with TRBD1 matching 12 bases. CDR3 length equals 16 residues. V was clipped by 3 bases and J by 5 bases; unmatched bases: 7. Germline CDR1 reads KGHSH; CDR2 reads LQKENI. The CDR3 protein is CASSPGTGGSWTEAFF. The CDR3 DNA is TGTGCCAGCTCACCGGGGACAGGGGGCAGTTGGACTGAAGCTTTCTTT.

This rearrangement joins TRBV27 to TRBJ1-1; TRBD1 aligns across 9 bases. Trimming removed 5 bases from V and 1 base from J; junction bases left unmatched: 2. CDR3 length: 14 amino acids. Germline V CDR1 and CDR2: MNHEY, SMNVEV (reference sequence). CDR3 nucleotides: TGTGCCAGCAGTCGGGGACAGGGGAACACTGAAGCTTTCTTT. Protein product: CASSRGQGNTEAFF.

Concerning this clone itself: The same CDR3 can be traced to other DNA sequences in this sample. V and J are TRBV9 and TRBJ2-3; 8 nucleotides align to TRBD1. CDR1 is SGDLS and CDR2 is YYNGEE in the germline V gene. V trimming: 0 bases; J trimming: 2 bases; junction bases outside the gene matches: 2. The CDR3 loop spans 15 amino acids. This CDR3 reads CASSVGDRYTDTQYF. In nucleotides, the CDR3 is TGTGCCAGCAGCGTAGGGGACAGGTACACAGATACGCAGTATTTT.

V and J are TRBV10-2 and TRBJ2-7; 8 bases fit TRBD1. The CDR3 has 14 residues. CDR1 is WSHSY, CDR2 SAAADI, per germline. Germline trimming cut 2 bases from V and 6 bases from J; bases unmatched to any gene: 6. The CDR3 loop reads CASSEGGTGLEQYF. DNA of the CDR3: TGCGCCAGCAGTGAGGGGGGGACAGGTCTCGAGCAGTACTTC.

The chain has TRBV5-1 and TRBJ1-1; possibly TRBD1 for D (5 bases). Germline V gene lookup returns CDR1 SGHRS and CDR2 YFSETQ. V shed 5 bases and J shed 10 bases, with 21 bases lying between them. The CDR3 runs to 14 residues. The CDR3 spells CASRQPGLQTRAFF. The CDR3 nucleotides are TGCGCCAGCAGACAACCGGGACTCCAGACCCGAGCTTTCTTT. The variable domain in full, with the rest retrieved from reference TRBV5-1 and TRBJ1-1, is KAGVTQTPRYLIKTRGQQVTLSCSPISGHRSVSWYQQTPGQGLQFLFEYFSETQRNKGNFPGRFSGRQFSNSRSEMNVSTLELGDSALYLCASRQPGLQTRAFFGQGTRLTVV.

The V call is TRBV13, the J call TRBJ2-1; D gene uncertain. This CDR3 region has 15 residues. The germline V gene encodes CDR1 PRHDT and CDR2 FYEKMQ (reference sequence). Trimming stripped 1 base from V and 6 bases from J, with 13 bases between. The CDR3 spells CASSLAGGGSNEQFF. The CDR3 DNA sequence: TGTGCCAGCAGCTTAGCTGGTGGTGGCAGCAATGAGCAGTTCTTC.

The chain combines TRBV5-1 with TRBJ1-2, with 9 nucleotides matching TRBD1. Germline V gene sequence: CDR1 SGHRS, CDR2 YFSETQ. V gave up 7 bases and J gave up 5 bases; unmatched junction bases: 6. This CDR3 region has 13 residues. This CDR3 is CASRDRVVYGYTF. The CDR3 DNA sequence: TGCGCCAGCCGGGACAGGGTAGTTTATGGCTACACCTTC. Full variable domain (outside the CDR3, taken from reference TRBV5-1 and TRBJ1-2): KAGVTQTPRYLIKTRGQQVTLSCSPISGHRSVSWYQQTPGQGLQFLFEYFSETQRNKGNFPGRFSGRQFSNSRSEMNVSTLELGDSALYLCASRDRVVYGYTFGSGTRLTVV.

The genes are TRBV9 and TRBJ1-2; D is unresolved. V lost 0 bases, J lost 8 bases, and 8 bases lay in between. Per the germline V gene, CDR1 is SGDLS and CDR2 is YYNGEE. The CDR3 spans 12 residues. CDR3 bases: TGTGCCAGCAGCGTAGCGGGGAGAGGCTACACCTTC. It specifies CASSVAGRGYTF.

This clone was seen only a few times. The V and J genes are TRBV2 and TRBJ1-5; D uncertain. V lost 3 bases, J lost 0 bases, and 6 bases lay in between. The CDR3 contains 14 residues. The germline CDR1 and CDR2 sequences are SNHLY and FYNNEI. This CDR3 reads CASSDPGSNQPQHF. The CDR3 nucleotides are TGTGCCAGCAGTGACCCGGGTAGCAATCAGCCCCAGCATTTT.

The chain recombines TRBV27 with TRBJ2-5, with D perhaps matching TRBD2 (5 bases). The germline V gene encodes CDR1 MNHEY and CDR2 SMNVEV (reference sequence). CDR3 length: 15 residues. The V gene lost 5 bases and the J gene lost 5 bases, with 18 bases spanning the gap. The CDR3 spells CASSPSHFGLETQYF. The CDR3 DNA reads as TGTGCCAGCAGTCCGAGCCACTTCGGACTGGAGACCCAGTACTTC.

This chain connects TRBV23-1 to TRBJ2-2, with a weak D call TRBD1 (6 bases). TRBV23-1 is given ORF status, its function remaining uncertain. CDR3 length: 17 amino acids. Trimming left V 0 bases short and J 2 bases short, with 13 bases between. CDR3 in amino acids: CASSQSSNRANTGELFF. DNA for the CDR3: TGCGCCAGCAGTCAATCTTCGAACAGGGCTAACACCGGGGAGCTGTTTTTT.

J is TRBJ1-2 and V is TRBV29-1; possible D gene TRBD1, 6 bases. This CDR3 has 14 amino acids. Germline CDR1 is SQVTM and CDR2 is ANQGSEA. V was shortened by 6 bases and J by 0 bases, with 14 bases between the two germline ends. CDR3 bases: TGCAGCGTGCCAACAGGGACCTCTAACTATGGCTACACCTTC. Protein sequence: CSVPTGTSNYGYTF.

This sequence joins TRBV5-1 and TRBJ2-5, with TRBD1 matching 9 bases. The V and J ends lost 5 bases and 2 bases, in that order; junction bases with no gene match: 7. Germline V gene sequence: CDR1 SGHRS, CDR2 YFSETQ. The CDR3 extends over 15 amino acids. The CDR3 DNA follows: TGCGCCAGCAGGGCTGGGACAGGGCCACAAGAGACCCAGTACTTC. This sequence encodes CASRAGTGPQETQYF.

The chain couples TRBV30 to TRBJ2-2; D call uncertain. The CDR3 has 14 amino acids. CDR1 and CDR2 from the germline V gene are GTSNPN and SVGIG (reference sequence). V was cut by 3 bases and J by 4 bases, with 12 bases left in between. This chain's CDR3 is CAWRRRRGTGELFF. CDR3 coding DNA: TGTGCCTGGAGACGACGGCGAGGCACCGGGGAGCTGTTTTTT.